The T cell receptor (beta chain) described here comes from a study of shared clonotypes between healthy human individuals. Assay used: immunoSEQ multiplex PCR; TCRdb lists only in-frame clones, some missing. The sample has some 1.5 million clones; about 96% are singletons. CD45RA-negative memory and CD45RA+ naive subsets were split from the CD4+ cells. Remarks on this clone: The target antigen is unknown.

Findings and caveats of the study: Lower generation probabilities were found for non-shared clonotypes than for those shared by all four donors.

Sample: naive CD4+ T cells sorted from blood. Subset: CD45RA+ positively selected. The TCR originated in a man aged 25-45 years in good health.

The CDR3 loop is CASFRSQKGGYTF. The CDR3 DNA reads TGTGCCAGCTTCCGGTCTCAAAAAGGGGGCTACACCTTC. V usage is TRBV28 and J usage is TRBJ1-2; D gene uncertain. V was clipped by 8 bases and J by 8 bases, with 18 bases between them. CDR1 is MDHEN, CDR2 SYDVKM, per germline. This CDR3 spans 13 amino acids.